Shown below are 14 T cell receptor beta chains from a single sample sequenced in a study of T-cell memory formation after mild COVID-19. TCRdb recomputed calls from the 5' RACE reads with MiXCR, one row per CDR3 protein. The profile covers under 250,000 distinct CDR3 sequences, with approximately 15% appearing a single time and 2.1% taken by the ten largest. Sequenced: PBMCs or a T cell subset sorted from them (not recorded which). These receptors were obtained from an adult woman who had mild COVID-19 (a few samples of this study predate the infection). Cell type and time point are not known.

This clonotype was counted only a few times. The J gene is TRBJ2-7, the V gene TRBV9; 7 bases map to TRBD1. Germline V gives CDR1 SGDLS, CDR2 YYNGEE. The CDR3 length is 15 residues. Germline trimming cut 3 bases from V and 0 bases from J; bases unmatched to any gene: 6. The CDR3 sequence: CASSATGVGSYEQYF. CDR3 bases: TGTGCCAGCAGCGCTACAGGGGTGGGCTCCTACGAGCAGTACTTC.

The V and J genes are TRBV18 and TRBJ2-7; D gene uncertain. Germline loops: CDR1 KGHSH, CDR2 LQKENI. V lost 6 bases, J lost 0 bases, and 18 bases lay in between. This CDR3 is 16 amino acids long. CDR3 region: CASSSTQVPSSYEQYF. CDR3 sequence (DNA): TGTGCCAGCTCGAGCACGCAGGTCCCCTCCTCCTACGAGCAGTACTTC.

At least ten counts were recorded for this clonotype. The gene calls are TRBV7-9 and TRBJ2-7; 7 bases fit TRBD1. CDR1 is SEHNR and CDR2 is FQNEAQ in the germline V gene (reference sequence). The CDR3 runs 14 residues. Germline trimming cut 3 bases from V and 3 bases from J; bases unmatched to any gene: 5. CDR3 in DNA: TGTGCCAGCAGCTTGGGACAGAATTACTACGAGCAGTACTTC. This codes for CASSLGQNYYEQYF.

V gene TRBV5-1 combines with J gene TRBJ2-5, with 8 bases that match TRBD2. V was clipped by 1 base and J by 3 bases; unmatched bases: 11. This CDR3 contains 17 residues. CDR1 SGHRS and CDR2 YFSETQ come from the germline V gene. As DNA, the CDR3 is TGCGCCAGCAGCTTGTACCCCCGGGGGGGGCAGGAAGAGACCCAGTACTTC. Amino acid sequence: CASSLYPRGGQEETQYF.

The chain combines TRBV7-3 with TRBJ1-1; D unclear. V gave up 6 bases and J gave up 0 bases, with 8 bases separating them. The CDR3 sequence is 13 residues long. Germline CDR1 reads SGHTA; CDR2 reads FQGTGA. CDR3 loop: CASSESMNTEAFF. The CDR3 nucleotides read TGTGCCAGCAGTGAATCTATGAACACTGAAGCTTTCTTT. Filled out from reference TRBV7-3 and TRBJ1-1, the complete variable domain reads GAGVSQTPSNKVTEKGKYVELRCDPISGHTALYWYRQSLGQGPEFLIYFQGTGAADDSGLPNDRFFAVRPEGSVSTLKIQRTERGDSAVYLCASSESMNTEAFFGQGTRLTVV.

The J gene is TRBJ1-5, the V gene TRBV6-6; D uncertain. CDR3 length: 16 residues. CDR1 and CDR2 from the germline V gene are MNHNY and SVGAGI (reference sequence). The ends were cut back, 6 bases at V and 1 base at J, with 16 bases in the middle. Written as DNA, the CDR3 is TGTGCCAGCAGCTCAACGGGAGGGAGGAGCAATCAGCCCCAGCATTTT. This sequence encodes CASSSTGGRSNQPQHF.

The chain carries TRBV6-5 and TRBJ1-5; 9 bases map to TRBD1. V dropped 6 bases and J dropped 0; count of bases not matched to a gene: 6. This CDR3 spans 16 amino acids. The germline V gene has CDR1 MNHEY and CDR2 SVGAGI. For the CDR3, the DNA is TGTGCCAGCAGGATACAGGGGGCCAGTAGCAATCAGCCCCAGCATTTT. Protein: CASRIQGASSNQPQHF.

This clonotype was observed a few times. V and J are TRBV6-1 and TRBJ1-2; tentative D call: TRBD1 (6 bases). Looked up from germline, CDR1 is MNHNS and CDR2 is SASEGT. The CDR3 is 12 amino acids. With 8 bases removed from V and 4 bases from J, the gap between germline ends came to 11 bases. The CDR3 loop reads CASEGVLYGYTF. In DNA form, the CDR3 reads TGTGCCAGCGAGGGGGTACTCTATGGCTACACCTTC.

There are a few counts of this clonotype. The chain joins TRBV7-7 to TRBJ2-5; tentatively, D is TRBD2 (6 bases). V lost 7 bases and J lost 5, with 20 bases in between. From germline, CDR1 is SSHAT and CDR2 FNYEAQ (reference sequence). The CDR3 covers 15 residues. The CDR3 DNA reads TGTGCCAGCACCGCGTCCGGGGGACCTGGGGAGACCCAGTACTTC. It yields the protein CASTASGGPGETQYF.

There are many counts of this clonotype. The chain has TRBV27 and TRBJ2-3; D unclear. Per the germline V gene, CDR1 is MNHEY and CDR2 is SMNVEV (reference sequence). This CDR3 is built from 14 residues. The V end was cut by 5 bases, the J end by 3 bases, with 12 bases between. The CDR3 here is CASSRIQYTDTQYF. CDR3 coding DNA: TGTGCCAGCAGTCGAATCCAGTATACAGATACGCAGTATTTT.

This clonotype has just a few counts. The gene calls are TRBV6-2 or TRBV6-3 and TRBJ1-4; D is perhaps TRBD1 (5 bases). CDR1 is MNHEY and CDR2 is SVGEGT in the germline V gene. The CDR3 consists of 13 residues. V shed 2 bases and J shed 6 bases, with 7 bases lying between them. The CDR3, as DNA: TGTGCCAGCAGTTACCAAGGGGATGAAAAACTGTTTTTT. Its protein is CASSYQGDEKLFF.

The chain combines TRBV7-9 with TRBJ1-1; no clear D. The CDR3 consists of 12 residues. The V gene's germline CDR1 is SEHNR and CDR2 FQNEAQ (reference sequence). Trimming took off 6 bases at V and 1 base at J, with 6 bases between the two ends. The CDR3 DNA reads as TGTGCCAGCAGTTCAAAGAACACTGAAGCTTTCTTT. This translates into CASSSKNTEAFF.

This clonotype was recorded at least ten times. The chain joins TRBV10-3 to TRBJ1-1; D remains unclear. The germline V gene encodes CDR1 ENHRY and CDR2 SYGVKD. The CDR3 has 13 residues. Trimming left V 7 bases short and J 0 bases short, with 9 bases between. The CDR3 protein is CAINSRMNTEAFF. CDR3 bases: TGTGCCATCAATAGTCGAATGAACACTGAAGCTTTCTTT.

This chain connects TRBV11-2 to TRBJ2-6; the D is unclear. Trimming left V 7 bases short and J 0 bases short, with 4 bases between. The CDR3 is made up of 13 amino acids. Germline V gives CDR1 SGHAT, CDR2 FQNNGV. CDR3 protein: CASTLSGANVLTF. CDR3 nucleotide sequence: TGTGCCAGCACCCTCTCTGGGGCCAACGTCCTGACTTTC.